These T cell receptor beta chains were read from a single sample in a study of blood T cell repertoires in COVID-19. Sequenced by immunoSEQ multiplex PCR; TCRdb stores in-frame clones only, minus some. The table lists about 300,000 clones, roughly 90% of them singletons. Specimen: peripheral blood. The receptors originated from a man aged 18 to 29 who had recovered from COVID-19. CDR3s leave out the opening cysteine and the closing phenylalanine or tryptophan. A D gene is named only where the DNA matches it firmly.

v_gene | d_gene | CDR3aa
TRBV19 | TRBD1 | ASNHPNIGTGNSPLH
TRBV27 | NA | ASSLGSGNTEAF
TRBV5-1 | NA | ASSLGGSTSYEQY
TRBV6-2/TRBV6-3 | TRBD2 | ASSWTTLGDYYEQY
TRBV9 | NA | ASSVGSLGTSPHEQY
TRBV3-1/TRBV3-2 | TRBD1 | ASSHGDRLRETQY
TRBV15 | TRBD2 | ATSRGRQQREGEQY
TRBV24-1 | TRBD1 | ATSDTGVSNTGELF
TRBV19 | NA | ASRDSTTSGEQF
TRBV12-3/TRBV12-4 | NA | ASSFGLYYEQY
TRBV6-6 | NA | ASSYLQTGINTEAF
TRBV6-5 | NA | ASSYSPRGNYEQY
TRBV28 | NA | ASSSLTEAF
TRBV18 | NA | ASSPLRGETQY